This T cell receptor (beta chain) was identified during a study of CD8+CD57+ T cells in acquired aplastic anemia. For the study at large: Mean DNA quantity obtained from sorted CD4+ and CD8+ cells was about 3 ug. Study conclusions and caveats: Patients and controls shared 25 to 35 CD8+ CDR3 sequences, which appeared highly expressed in patients and within their immunodominant clones.

As regards this clonotype: The antigen is undetermined.

Profiling of TCR beta VDJ combinations and CDR3 sequences used genomic DNA as template. TCRdb re-derived calls from the reads in MiXCR, one entry per CDR3 protein. The profile shows some 200,000 distinct CDR3 sequences, 40% to 50% of them singletons. Individuals selected for sequencing had exhibited CD8+CD57+ cell expansion on flow cytometry. The junction had 14 bases not matched to a gene; V was cut back by 3 bases and J by 3 bases. CDR1 is LNHDA, CDR2 SQIVND, per germline (reference sequence). The CDR3 consists of 17 residues. The source of this sequence is a human donor with aplastic anemia. The sample comprised sorted CD4+, CD8+, or CD8+CD57+ T cells (not recorded which) from PBMCs. The chain combines TRBV19 with TRBJ2-7; 7 nucleotides line up with TRBD2. CDR3 DNA: TGTGCCAGTAGTATTCGTTATGGCGGGACGGGGGGCTACGAGCAGTACTTC. This translates into CASSIRYGGTGGYEQYF. The variable domain in full, completed from reference TRBV19 and TRBJ2-7, reads DGGITQSPKYLFRKEGQNVTLSCEQNLNHDAMYWYRQDPGQGLRLIYYSQIVNDFQKGDIAEGYSVSREKKESFPLTVTSAQKNPTAFYLCASSIRYGGTGGYEQYFGPGTRLTVT.